Only one count was recorded for the clone carrying this T cell receptor beta chain. Its specificity is unknown. This sample is part of a study of T cells in Graves' hyperthyroidism and ophthalmopathy. Findings and limits, study-wide: Separation of ophthalmopathy from stable hyperthyroidism was achieved by a 13 V-J model. Ophthalmopathy, which appeared later, was predicted by the model a median around 6 months before onset.

Germline CDR1 reads SGHTA; CDR2 reads FQGNSA. The CDR3 is 17 amino acids. Trimming took off 5 bases at V and 0 bases at J, with 16 bases between the two ends. RNA transcripts yielded amplified TCR beta CDR3 regions. The TCR CDR3 was amplified in a first-round RT-PCR using the HTBI primer set. TCRdb ran MiXCR on the multiplex PCR reads and lists one entry per CDR3 protein. The data show roughly 700,000 distinct CDR3 sequences, roughly a sixth seen once. The sequencing input was blood. The sequence was collected from a man over 45 with Graves' hyperthyroidism. This chain joins TRBV7-2 and TRBJ1-4; D unclear. The CDR3 nucleotides read TGTGCCAGCAGCCCCGGAACTGCGGGCCCAACTAATGAAAAACTGTTTTTT. Protein sequence: CASSPGTAGPTNEKLFF.